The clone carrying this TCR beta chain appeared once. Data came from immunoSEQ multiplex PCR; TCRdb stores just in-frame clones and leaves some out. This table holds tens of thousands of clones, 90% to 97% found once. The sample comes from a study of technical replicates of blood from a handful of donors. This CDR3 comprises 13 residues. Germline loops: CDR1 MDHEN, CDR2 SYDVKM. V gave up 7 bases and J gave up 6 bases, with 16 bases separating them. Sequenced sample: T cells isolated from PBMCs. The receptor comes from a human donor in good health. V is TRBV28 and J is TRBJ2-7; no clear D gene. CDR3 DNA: TGTGCCAGCACTGGTCCCCTAGGTCCCGAGCAGTACTTC. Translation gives CASTGPLGPEQYF.